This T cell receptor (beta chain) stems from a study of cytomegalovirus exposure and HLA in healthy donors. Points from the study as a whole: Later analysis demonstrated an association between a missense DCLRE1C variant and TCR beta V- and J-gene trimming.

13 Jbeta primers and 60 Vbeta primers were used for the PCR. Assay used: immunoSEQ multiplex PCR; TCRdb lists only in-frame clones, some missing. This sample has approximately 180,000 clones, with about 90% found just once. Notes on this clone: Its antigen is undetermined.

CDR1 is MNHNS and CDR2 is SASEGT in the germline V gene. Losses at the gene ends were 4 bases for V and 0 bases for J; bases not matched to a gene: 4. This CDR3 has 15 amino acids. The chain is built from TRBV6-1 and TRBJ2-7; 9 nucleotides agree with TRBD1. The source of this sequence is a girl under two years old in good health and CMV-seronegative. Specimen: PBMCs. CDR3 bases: TGTGCCAGCAGTGCTGGGACAGGGCTCTCCTACGAGCAGTACTTC. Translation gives CASSAGTGLSYEQYF.